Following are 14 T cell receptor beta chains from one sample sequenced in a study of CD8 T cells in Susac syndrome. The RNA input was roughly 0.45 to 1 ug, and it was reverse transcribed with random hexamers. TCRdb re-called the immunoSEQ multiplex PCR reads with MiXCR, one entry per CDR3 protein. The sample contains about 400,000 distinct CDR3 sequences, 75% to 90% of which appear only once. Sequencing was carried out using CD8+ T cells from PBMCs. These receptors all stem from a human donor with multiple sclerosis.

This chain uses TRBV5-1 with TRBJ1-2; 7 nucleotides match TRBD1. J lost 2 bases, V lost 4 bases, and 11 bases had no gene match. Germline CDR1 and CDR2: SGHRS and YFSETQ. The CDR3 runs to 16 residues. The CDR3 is CASSPENRGGNYGYTF. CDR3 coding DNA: TGCGCCAGCAGCCCTGAAAACAGGGGCGGGAACTATGGCTACACCTTC.

For the CDR3, the DNA is TGTGCCAGCAGTCCCACGACAGGGAATATGCCCAATGAGCAGTTCTTC. It is translated as CASSPTTGNMPNEQFF. The chain links TRBV27 to TRBJ2-1, with 7 bases aligning to TRBD1. V shed 5 bases, J shed 6 bases, and the junction held 13 bases outside the gene matches. In germline, CDR1 is MNHEY, CDR2 SMNVEV (reference sequence). The CDR3 covers 16 residues.

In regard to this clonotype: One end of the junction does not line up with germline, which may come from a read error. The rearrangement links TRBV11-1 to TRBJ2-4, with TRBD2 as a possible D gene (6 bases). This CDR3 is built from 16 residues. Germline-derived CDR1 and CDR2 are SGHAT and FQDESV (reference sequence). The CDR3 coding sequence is TGTGCCAGCAGCTTGGGGTTACAACTAGCCAAAAACATCCAGTACTTC. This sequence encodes CASSLGLQLAKNIQYF.

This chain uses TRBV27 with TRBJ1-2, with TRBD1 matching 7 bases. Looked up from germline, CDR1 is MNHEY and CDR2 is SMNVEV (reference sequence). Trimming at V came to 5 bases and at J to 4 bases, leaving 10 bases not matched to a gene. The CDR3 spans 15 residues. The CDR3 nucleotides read TGTGCCAGCAGTGGCTCTAACAGGGGATTCTATGGCTACACCTTC. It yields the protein CASSGSNRGFYGYTF.

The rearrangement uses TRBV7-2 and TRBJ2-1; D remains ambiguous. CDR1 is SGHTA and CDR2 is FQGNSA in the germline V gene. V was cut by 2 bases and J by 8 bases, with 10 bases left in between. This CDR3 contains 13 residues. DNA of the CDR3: TGTGCCAGCAGCTTAATCGGATCCGATGAGCAGTTCTTC. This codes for CASSLIGSDEQFF.

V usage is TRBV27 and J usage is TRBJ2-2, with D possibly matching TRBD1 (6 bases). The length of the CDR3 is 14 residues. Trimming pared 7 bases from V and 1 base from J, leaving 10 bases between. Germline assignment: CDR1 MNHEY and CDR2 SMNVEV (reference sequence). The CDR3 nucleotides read TGTGCCAGCACTCCGGGACAGAACACCGGGGAGCTGTTTTTT. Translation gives CASTPGQNTGELFF.

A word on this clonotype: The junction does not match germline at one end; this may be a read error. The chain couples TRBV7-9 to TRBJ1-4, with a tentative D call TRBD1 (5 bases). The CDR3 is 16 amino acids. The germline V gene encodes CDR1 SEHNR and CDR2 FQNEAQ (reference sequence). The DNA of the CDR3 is TGTGCCAGCAGCGTAGCCGGGGGTGTCACTAATGAAAAACTGTTTTTT. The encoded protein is CASSVAGGVTNEKLFF.

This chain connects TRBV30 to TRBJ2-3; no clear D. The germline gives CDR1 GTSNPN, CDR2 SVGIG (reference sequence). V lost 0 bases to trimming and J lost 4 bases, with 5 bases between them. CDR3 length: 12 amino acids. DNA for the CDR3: TGTGCCTGGAGTGTGGGGTCAGATACGCAGTATTTT. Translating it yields CAWSVGSDTQYF.

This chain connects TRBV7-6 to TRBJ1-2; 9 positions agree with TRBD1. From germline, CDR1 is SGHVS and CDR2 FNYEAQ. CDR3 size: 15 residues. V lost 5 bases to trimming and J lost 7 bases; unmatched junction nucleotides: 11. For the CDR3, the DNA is TGTGCCAGCAGCCTGGACCCGGGACAGGGAGGTGGCTACACCTTC. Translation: CASSLDPGQGGGYTF.

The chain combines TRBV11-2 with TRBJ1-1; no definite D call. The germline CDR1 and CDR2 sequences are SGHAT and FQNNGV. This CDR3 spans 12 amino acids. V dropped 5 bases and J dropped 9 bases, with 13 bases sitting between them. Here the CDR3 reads CASSNYDMKAFF. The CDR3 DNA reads TGTGCCAGCAGCAATTACGACATGAAAGCTTTCTTT.

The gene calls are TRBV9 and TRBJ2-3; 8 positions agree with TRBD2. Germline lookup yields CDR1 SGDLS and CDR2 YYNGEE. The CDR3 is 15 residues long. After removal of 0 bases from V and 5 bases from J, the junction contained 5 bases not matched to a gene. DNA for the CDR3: TGTGCCAGCAGCGTAGGGCGGGGGGCTCAAGATACGCAGTATTTT. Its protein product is CASSVGRGAQDTQYF. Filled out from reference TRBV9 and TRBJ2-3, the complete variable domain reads DSGVTQTPKHLITATGQRVTLRCSPRSGDLSVYWYQQSLDQGLQFLIQYYNGEERAKGNILERFSAQQFPDLHSELNLSSLELGDSALYFCASSVGRGAQDTQYFGPGTRLTVL.

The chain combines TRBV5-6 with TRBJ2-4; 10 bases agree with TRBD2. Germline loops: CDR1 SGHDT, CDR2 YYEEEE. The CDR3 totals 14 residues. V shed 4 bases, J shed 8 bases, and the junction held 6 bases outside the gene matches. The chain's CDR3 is CASSPSGSGHIQYF. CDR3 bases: TGTGCCAGCAGCCCTAGCGGGAGTGGGCACATTCAGTACTTC.

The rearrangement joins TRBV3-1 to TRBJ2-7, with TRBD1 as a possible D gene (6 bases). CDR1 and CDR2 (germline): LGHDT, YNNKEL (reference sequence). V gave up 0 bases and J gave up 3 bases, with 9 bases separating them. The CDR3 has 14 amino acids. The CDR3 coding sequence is TGTGCCAGCAGCCAAGATCGACAGGTCTACGAGCAGTACTTC. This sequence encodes CASSQDRQVYEQYF.

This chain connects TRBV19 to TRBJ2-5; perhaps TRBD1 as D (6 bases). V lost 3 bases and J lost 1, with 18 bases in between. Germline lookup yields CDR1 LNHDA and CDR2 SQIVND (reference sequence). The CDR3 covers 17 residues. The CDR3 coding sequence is TGTGCCAGTAGTATTTCTGCCTGGACAGCCAGCCAAGAGACCCAGTACTTC. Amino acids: CASSISAWTASQETQYF.